This entry lists 7 T cell receptor beta chains sequenced from one sample in a study of shared clonotypes between healthy human individuals. Clones were sequenced by immunoSEQ multiplex PCR, and TCRdb holds only the in-frame ones, with some missing. The sample lists about a million clones, approximately 75% occurring once. The sample was memory CD4+ T cells from PBMCs. Described subset: CD45RA-negative fraction. These receptors all come from a man aged 18 to 30 in good health. Some clones in this sample may be carry-over from other donors' samples.

The chain uses TRBV28 and TRBJ1-4; D is undetermined. This CDR3 has 13 residues. V lost 8 bases and J 8 bases, leaving 15 bases between the germline ends. Germline CDR1 and CDR2: MDHEN and SYDVKM. The CDR3 DNA reads TGTGCCAGCCAAATAAGTCCAAGGGAAAAACTGTTTTTT. Protein: CASQISPREKLFF.

The chain has TRBV6-5 and TRBJ2-7; tentative D call: TRBD1 (6 bases). This CDR3 is built from 13 residues. Per germline, CDR1 MNHEY and CDR2 SVGAGI. The germline V and J ends were trimmed by 5 bases and 6 bases, with 14 bases remaining between them. CDR3 bases: TGTGCCAGCAGTCTAACAGGGTTGGGCGAGCAGTACTTC. Translating gives CASSLTGLGEQYF.

This chain links TRBV5-1 with TRBJ1-2; no clear D gene. V dropped 4 bases and J dropped 8 bases, with 12 bases sitting between them. Germline V CDR1 and CDR2: SGHRS, YFSETQ. This CDR3 spans 12 amino acids. CDR3 DNA: TGCGCCAGCAGCCCGGCCCGGGGAGGCTACACCTTC. Residues: CASSPARGGYTF.

The chain combines TRBV5-1 with TRBJ2-3; D is undetermined. The germline V and J ends were trimmed by 3 bases and 3 bases, with 17 bases remaining between them. Germline values: CDR1 SGHRS, CDR2 YFSETQ. The CDR3 has 16 residues. CDR3 sequence reads: CASSSPRSRSTDTQYF. The CDR3 DNA follows: TGCGCCAGCAGCTCCCCCCGGTCTAGGTCGACAGATACGCAGTATTTT.

The chain employs TRBV7-2 and TRBJ2-3; D ambiguous. With 2 bases removed from V and 5 bases from J, the gap between germline ends came to 5 bases. The germline CDR1 and CDR2 sequences are SGHTA and FQGNSA. CDR3 length: 12 residues. The chain's CDR3 is CASSLIGDTQYF. As DNA, the CDR3 is TGTGCCAGCAGCTTAATTGGAGATACGCAGTATTTT.

The gene calls are TRBV5-5 and TRBJ2-5, with 11 bases fitting TRBD2. V lost 0 bases and J lost 5; bases outside the gene matches: 3. From germline, CDR1 is SGHKS and CDR2 YYEKEE (reference sequence). There are 15 residues in the CDR3. CDR3 residues: CASSLGLAGRETQYF. CDR3 DNA sequence: TGTGCCAGCAGCTTGGGACTAGCGGGACGTGAGACCCAGTACTTC.

CDR3 sequence reads: CASSPSSSGNTIYF. CDR3 coding DNA: TGCGCCAGCAGCCCCTCCTCCTCTGGAAACACCATATATTTT. The chain has TRBV5-1 and TRBJ1-3, with unresolved D. CDR3 length: 14 amino acids. Germline V gene sequence: CDR1 SGHRS, CDR2 YFSETQ. Trimming took 4 bases from V and 0 from J, leaving 8 bases between them.